Shown below are 7 T cell receptor beta chains from a single sample sequenced in a study of read filtering for tumor transcriptome and immune sequencing. The library was built from roughly 400 ng RNA with molecular barcoded adaptors for alpha/delta and beta/gamma chains. TCRdb reanalysed the reads using MiXCR and keeps one entry per CDR3 protein. The repertoire consists of 40,000 to 50,000 distinct CDR3 sequences, with about an eighth occurring once and the leading ten covering approximately 28%. The sequenced sample consisted of a population of CD138-negative cells sorted from bone marrow. The receptors derive from a donor at least 40 years old with multiple myeloma.

This clonotype occurred once. The junction departs from germline at one end; a sequencing error may be responsible. CDR3 sequence (DNA): TGTGCCAGCAGCTTGGCCCGAACTGGTGAGCAGTCCTTC. This sequence encodes CASSLARTGEQSF. The chain carries TRBV5-6 and TRBJ2-1, with D hard to call. CDR1 SGHDT and CDR2 YYEEEE come from the germline V gene. This CDR3 comprises 13 residues.

This clonotype was seen at least ten times. The chain joins TRBV30 to TRBJ1-1; the match to TRBD1 covers 10 bases. Germline CDR1 is GTSNPN and CDR2 is SVGIG (reference sequence). The CDR3 has 12 residues. J lost 3 bases, V lost 5 bases, and 0 bases had no gene match. CDR3 protein: CAWGTGDTEAFF. The CDR3 DNA follows: TGTGCCTGGGGGACAGGGGACACTGAAGCTTTCTTT.

This clonotype was recorded many times. The gene calls are TRBV7-2 and TRBJ2-7; 7 bases match TRBD2. The CDR3 length is 16 residues. J gave up 2 bases and V 1 base, and 8 bases lay outside the gene matches. CDR1 is SGHTA, CDR2 FQGNSA, per germline. CDR3 sequence (DNA): TGTGCCAGCAGCTTAGGGGTGCGCGGGAGCCCCTACGAGCAGTACTTC. Translated: CASSLGVRGSPYEQYF.

This clonotype came up many times. This chain links TRBV5-1 with TRBJ1-1; D unclear. There are 16 residues in the CDR3. The germline V gene has CDR1 SGHRS and CDR2 YFSETQ. The V end was cut by 5 bases, the J end by 0 bases, with 17 bases between. The CDR3 reads CASRDLPPRLNTEAFF. CDR3 nucleotides: TGCGCCAGCAGGGACCTCCCTCCAAGGCTGAACACTGAAGCTTTCTTT.

A note on this clonotype: The CDR3 ends on some other residue instead of the conserved phenylalanine or tryptophan, so this is likely a read error. DNA of the CDR3: TGCGCCAGCAGCCGACTAGCGGGAGGTGGAGATACGCAGTATTTG. Residues: CASSRLAGGGDTQYL. The chain uses TRBV5-1 and TRBJ2-3, with TRBD2 identical over 13 bases. The CDR3 is made up of 15 amino acids. CDR1 and CDR2 (germline): SGHRS, YFSETQ. Germline trimming cut 4 bases from V and 5 bases from J; bases unmatched to any gene: 4.

This clonotype occurred many times. V is TRBV18 and J is TRBJ2-3; 10 positions match TRBD2. The CDR3 is 15 residues long. Trimming at V came to 6 bases and at J to 3 bases, leaving 6 bases not matched to a gene. Per the germline V gene, CDR1 is KGHSH and CDR2 is LQKENI. CDR3 nucleotide sequence: TGTGCCAGCTCGCCTAGCGGGAGCGGGACAGATACGCAGTATTTT. Translating gives CASSPSGSGTDTQYF. Full variable domain (missing parts from reference TRBV18 and TRBJ2-3): NAGVMQNPRHLVRRRGQEARLRCSPMKGHSHVYWYRQLPEEGLKFMVYLQKENIIDESGMPKERFSAEFPKEGPSILRIQQVVRGDSAAYFCASSPSGSGTDTQYFGPGTRLTVL.

Ten or more counts support this clonotype. J is TRBJ2-3 and V is TRBV20-1, with D unclear. The CDR3 extends over 12 amino acids. The germline V gene encodes CDR1 DFQATT and CDR2 SNEGSKA (reference sequence). Trimming shortened V by 3 bases and J by 5 bases, and 9 bases separated the two germline ends. The CDR3, as DNA: TGCAGTGCTAGTAGAGGTCAAGATACGCAGTATTTT. Translation: CSASRGQDTQYF.